The 14 T cell receptor beta chains below come from one sample, sequenced in a study of T cell changes during pregnancy in multiple sclerosis. Profiling relied on immunoSEQ multiplex PCR, and the TCRdb table lists in-frame clones only, not all of them. The sample comprises 30,000 to 40,000 clones, approximately 90% of which are singletons, and around 3.3% rests with the top ten. The sequenced sample was CD8+ T cells from peripheral blood mononuclear cells, obtained in the third trimester of pregnancy. These receptors were collected from a female donor with multiple sclerosis, enrolled in a pregnancy study.

The rearrangement uses TRBV7-2 and TRBJ2-7; perhaps TRBD2 as D (5 bases). Germline CDR1 reads SGHTA; CDR2 reads FQGNSA. There are 13 residues in the CDR3. V lost 3 bases and J 1 base, leaving 7 bases between the germline ends. The CDR3 loop reads CASSFSGSYEQYF. The CDR3 DNA follows: TGTGCCAGCAGCTTCTCGGGGTCCTACGAGCAGTACTTC.

This clone has just one count. This chain uses TRBV7-2 with TRBJ2-1, with 8 bases identical to TRBD2. This CDR3 is built from 16 residues. V was clipped by 3 bases and J by 6 bases; unmatched bases: 10. Germline loops: CDR1 SGHTA, CDR2 FQGNSA. The CDR3 spells CASSLMGGGRFNEQFF. The CDR3 DNA follows: TGTGCCAGCAGCTTGATGGGCGGGGGGAGATTCAATGAGCAGTTCTTC. The complete variable domain, with remaining parts taken from reference TRBV7-2 and TRBJ2-1, reads GAGVSQSPSNKVTEKGKDVELRCDPISGHTALYWYRQSLGQGLEFLIYFQGNSAPDKSGLPSDRFSAERTGGSVSTLTIQRTQQEDSAVYLCASSLMGGGRFNEQFFGPGTRLTVL.

V usage is TRBV7-6 and J usage is TRBJ2-1; 10 nucleotides align to TRBD2. Germline V gene sequence: CDR1 SGHVS, CDR2 FNYEAQ. With 3 bases clipped from V and 8 bases from J, the junction kept 10 bases outside the gene matches. This CDR3 spans 16 amino acids. This chain's CDR3 is CASSLDFSGGGDEQFF. CDR3 nucleotides: TGTGCCAGCAGCTTGGATTTCAGCGGGGGGGGTGATGAGCAGTTCTTC.

The chain recombines TRBV23-1 with TRBJ1-2; D unresolved. Being an ORF, TRBV23-1 has a function that is uncertain. V was clipped by 4 bases and J by 6 bases, with 15 bases between them. The CDR3 covers 14 residues. DNA for the CDR3: TGCGCCAGCAGTCCCGTTTCTATCCACGATGGCTACACCTTC. Protein sequence: CASSPVSIHDGYTF.

This clone has a single count. The chain uses TRBV16 and TRBJ1-1, with D possibly being TRBD1 (6 bases). V was clipped by 0 bases and J by 4 bases, with 18 bases between them. Per germline, CDR1 KGHSY and CDR2 FQNENV. The CDR3 contains 17 residues. This CDR3 is CASSQSGRGPGATEAFF. DNA of the CDR3: TGTGCCAGCAGCCAATCTGGGAGGGGCCCAGGGGCCACTGAAGCTTTCTTT.

The chain has TRBV19 and TRBJ1-5, with 7 bases matching TRBD1. The CDR3 has 16 residues. Looked up from germline, CDR1 is LNHDA and CDR2 is SQIVND (reference sequence). The trim removed 3 bases at V and 7 bases at J, leaving 12 bases unmatched. The CDR3 coding sequence is TGTGCCAGTAGTATTGTTGGTAGGGGGCCCCGGCAGCCCCAGCATTTT. Protein product: CASSIVGRGPRQPQHF.

This clone showed up just once. V usage is TRBV27 and J usage is TRBJ1-2; TRBD1 matches at 8 bases. The CDR3 extends over 14 amino acids. The germline V gene has CDR1 MNHEY and CDR2 SMNVEV (reference sequence). V lost 6 bases to trimming and J lost 5 bases; unmatched junction nucleotides: 8. CDR3 in DNA: TGTGCCAGCAGCGCGACAGGGGTTGGGTATGGCTACACCTTC. Its translation is CASSATGVGYGYTF.

The chain's CDR3 is CATSGQGALVYGYTF. The CDR3 nucleotides are TGTGCCACCAGCGGACAGGGGGCGCTTGTCTATGGCTACACCTTC. This sequence joins TRBV15 and TRBJ1-2, with 11 bases that match TRBD1. Germline V gives CDR1 LNHNV, CDR2 YYDKDF (reference sequence). V shed 5 bases, J shed 4 bases, and the junction held 6 bases outside the gene matches. This CDR3 is built from 15 residues.

This clone was seen just once. V gene TRBV6-5 combines with J gene TRBJ1-2; D not resolved. The V end was cut by 2 bases, the J end by 11 bases, with 18 bases between. Germline values: CDR1 MNHEY, CDR2 SVGAGI. The CDR3 has 14 residues. The CDR3 DNA sequence: TGTGCCAGCAGTTACGGAGGGAGGAGGGATTGGTACACCTTC. It translates to CASSYGGRRDWYTF.

The V call is TRBV5-6, the J call TRBJ2-7, with a possible D match to TRBD1 (6 bases). The ends were cut back, 0 bases at V and 0 bases at J, with 22 bases in the middle. CDR1 SGHDT and CDR2 YYEEEE come from the germline V gene. This CDR3 is built from 19 residues. As DNA, the CDR3 is TGTGCCAGCAGCTTGGGGGTTGGGGGCCATAAAGGGACCTCCTACGAGCAGTACTTC. Its translation: CASSLGVGGHKGTSYEQYF.

The rearrangement joins TRBV10-3 to TRBJ1-1, with a possible D match to TRBD1 (6 bases). The V end was cut by 10 bases, the J end by 5 bases, with 17 bases between. This CDR3 is 13 amino acids long. Germline V gene data show CDR1 as ENHRY and CDR2 as SYGVKD. The CDR3 spells CATTGTGYTEAFF. CDR3 in DNA: TGTGCCACCACAGGGACGGGTTATACTGAAGCTTTCTTT.

This chain links TRBV13 with TRBJ2-3; the match to TRBD2 covers 10 bases. This CDR3 region has 17 residues. J gave up 5 bases and V 0 bases, and 8 bases lay outside the gene matches. Germline V gene data show CDR1 as PRHDT and CDR2 as FYEKMQ (reference sequence). The CDR3 DNA sequence: TGTGCCAGCAGCTTAGGCCGAGCGGGGGGGCCGGAAGATACGCAGTATTTT. Protein sequence: CASSLGRAGGPEDTQYF.

The chain is built from TRBV5-6 and TRBJ2-7; TRBD1 agrees at 10 bases. CDR1 and CDR2 (germline): SGHDT, YYEEEE. Trimming removed 4 bases from V and 4 bases from J; junction bases left unmatched: 5. The CDR3 length is 14 residues. CDR3 sequence: CASSSGTGEYEQYF. In DNA, the CDR3 is TGTGCCAGCAGCAGCGGGACAGGGGAATACGAGCAGTACTTC.

This clone was seen once. The CDR3 reads CASSPPQGQYNEQFF. CDR3 bases: TGTGCCAGCAGCCCTCCACAGGGACAATACAATGAGCAGTTCTTC. The rearrangement joins TRBV9 to TRBJ2-1; D may be TRBD1 (6 bases). CDR3 length: 15 residues. V lost 4 bases, J lost 4 bases, and 15 bases lay in between. Germline-derived CDR1 and CDR2 are SGDLS and YYNGEE.